Below, one T cell receptor beta chain is given with its context. Antigen unknown. This sample was included in a study of T cell responses to AZD1222 COVID-19 vaccine. Study results and limitations: After the peak T cell response, and only then, were repertoires sampled. Spike-specific TCR breadth and depth were elevated following two AZD1222 doses.

The repertoire was sequenced with immunoSEQ multiplex PCR; TCRdb's copy has only in-frame clones and lacks some. The sample has some 120,000 clones; approximately 90% are singletons. Germline values: CDR1 LGHNA, CDR2 YNFKEQ. This CDR3 is 15 amino acids long. V shed 1 base and J shed 2 bases, with 12 bases lying between them. This clonotype was sampled from an adult in good health. Material: peripheral blood, obtained on day 0 of AZD1222 vaccination. The chain has TRBV4-2 and TRBJ2-7; D could derive from TRBD1 or TRBD2 (5 bases each). CDR3 amino acids: CASSQARGVPYEQYF. The CDR3 DNA sequence: TGTGCCAGCAGCCAAGCCCGGGGCGTTCCCTACGAGCAGTACTTC.